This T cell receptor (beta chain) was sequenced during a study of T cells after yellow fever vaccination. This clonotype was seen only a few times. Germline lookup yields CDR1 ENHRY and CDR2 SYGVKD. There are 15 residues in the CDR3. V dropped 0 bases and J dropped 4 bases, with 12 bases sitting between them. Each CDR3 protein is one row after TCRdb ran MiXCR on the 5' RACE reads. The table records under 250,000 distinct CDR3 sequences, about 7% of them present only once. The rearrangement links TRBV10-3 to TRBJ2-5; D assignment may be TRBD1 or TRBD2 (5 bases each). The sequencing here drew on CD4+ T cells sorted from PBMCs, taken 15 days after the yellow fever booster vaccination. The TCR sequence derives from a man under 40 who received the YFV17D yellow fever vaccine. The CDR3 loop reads CAISESGERGETQYF. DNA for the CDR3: TGTGCCATCAGTGAGTCCGGGGAAAGGGGAGAGACCCAGTACTTC.